This is a list of T cell receptor beta chains from one sample in a study of T cell responses to AZD1222 COVID-19 vaccine. The method was immunoSEQ multiplex PCR; TCRdb's version includes in-frame clones alone and lacks a portion of them. This sample has 130,000 to 150,000 clones; over 75% occur once, and the top ten carry roughly 1.7%. The sequenced sample was peripheral blood, obtained on day 0 of AZD1222 vaccination. The receptors were gathered from an adult in good health. Both conserved end residues are part of each CDR3. A D gene is named only where the DNA matches it firmly. Clone size is stated in some rows and not others, as once, few, many or a class when expanded.

V gene	J gene	clone size	D gene	CDR3 protein	CDR3 DNA
TRBV19	TRBJ2-1	NA	NA	CASRQGPYNEQFF	TGTGCCAGTAGGCAGGGCCCCTACAATGAGCAGTTCTTC
TRBV3-1/TRBV3-2	TRBJ2-1	NA	TRBD2	CASSQARGGQNEQFF	TGTGCCAGCAGCCAAGCGCGGGGGGGCCAGAATGAGCAGTTCTTC
TRBV6-5	TRBJ1-4	NA	TRBD1	CASRGTASNEKLFF	TGTGCCAGCAGGGGGACAGCCTCTAATGAAAAACTGTTTTTT
TRBV12-5	TRBJ2-3	NA	NA	CASGPGLNDGDTQYF	TGTGCTAGTGGACCCGGACTAAATGATGGCGATACGCAGTATTTT
TRBV27	TRBJ2-5	NA	TRBD1	CASNPRTGRLETQYF	TGTGCCAGCAACCCGAGGACAGGGCGGTTGGAGACCCAGTACTTC
TRBV27	TRBJ1-5	NA	NA	CASSWSGGDHQPQHF	TGTGCCAGCAGTTGGTCGGGGGGCGACCATCAGCCCCAGCATTTT
TRBV6-5	TRBJ1-5	NA	TRBD1	CASSSQPGGDQPQHF	TGTGCCAGCAGTTCTCAGCCAGGGGGTGATCAGCCCCAGCATTTT
TRBV18	TRBJ2-1	NA	TRBD2	CASSPRGGNSGGYNEQFF	TGTGCCAGCTCACCTAGGGGAGGCAATAGCGGGGGATACAATGAGCAGTTCTTC
TRBV13	TRBJ1-2	NA	NA	CASSRGDTHNYGYTF	TGTGCCAGCAGTAGGGGGGACACCCATAACTATGGCTACACCTTC
TRBV28	TRBJ1-4	NA	NA	CASSSPGGGSNEKLFF	TGTGCCAGCAGTTCCCCAGGTGGGGGCTCTAATGAAAAACTGTTTTTT
TRBV5-1	TRBJ2-3	NA	TRBD2	CASSIGTSGSTDTQYF	TGCGCCAGCAGCATTGGGACTAGCGGGAGCACAGATACGCAGTATTTT
TRBV7-9	TRBJ1-6	once	NA	CASSLLPGGNSPLHF	TGTGCCAGCAGCTTACTCCCCGGGGGTAATTCACCCCTCCACTTT
TRBV18	TRBJ2-1	once	TRBD2	CASSPSSGVSYNEQFF	TGTGCCAGCTCACCAAGTAGCGGGGTTAGCTACAATGAGCAGTTCTTC
TRBV9	TRBJ2-5	NA	TRBD2	CASSVGTSSGGYGETQYF	TGTGCCAGCAGCGTAGGGACGTCTAGCGGGGGCTACGGGGAGACCCAGTACTTC
TRBV5-5	TRBJ1-4	NA	NA	CASSLAQTGATNEKLFF	TGTGCCAGCAGCTTGGCTCAGACAGGTGCAACTAATGAAAAACTGTTTTTT
TRBV7-2	TRBJ2-1	NA	NA	CASSSPFVENEQFF	TGTGCCAGCAGCTCCCCGTTTGTAGAGAATGAGCAGTTCTTC
TRBV7-3	TRBJ2-1	NA	TRBD1	CASSSTGTGGDEQFF	TGTGCCAGCAGCTCAACCGGGACAGGGGGCGATGAGCAGTTCTTC
TRBV7-8	TRBJ2-1	NA	TRBD2	CASSLDQTSSGGVYNEQFF	TGTGCCAGCAGCTTAGACCAAACATCTAGCGGAGGGGTTTACAATGAGCAGTTCTTC
TRBV2	TRBJ1-5	NA	NA	CASKAESNQPQHF	TGTGCCAGCAAGGCTGAGAGCAATCAGCCCCAGCATTTT
TRBV5-4	TRBJ2-7	NA	TRBD2	CASSWSLDPSGGRYEQYF	TGTGCCAGCAGCTGGTCCTTGGACCCTAGCGGGGGCCGCTACGAGCAGTACTTC
TRBV4-2	TRBJ2-7	once	TRBD2	CASSDLSGGPTYEQYF	TGTGCCAGCAGCGATCTTAGCGGGGGACCAACCTACGAGCAGTACTTC
TRBV6-4	TRBJ1-4	NA	TRBD1	CASSQADRGGRANEKLFF	TGTGCCAGCAGCCAGGCGGACAGGGGTGGTCGGGCTAATGAAAAACTGTTTTTT
TRBV6-5	TRBJ2-3	NA	NA	CASSYVSESSTDTQYF	TGTGCCAGCAGTTACGTGTCGGAATCTAGCACAGATACGCAGTATTTT
TRBV23-1	TRBJ1-5	NA	TRBD1	CATQGARGNQPQHF	TGCGCCACTCAGGGGGCGAGGGGCAATCAGCCCCAGCATTTT
TRBV5-1	TRBJ1-1	NA	NA	CASSFGGRNTEAFF	TGCGCCAGCAGCTTCGGGGGGCGGAACACTGAAGCTTTCTTT
TRBV9	TRBJ2-2	NA	NA	CASSVDGEAGELFF	TGTGCCAGCAGCGTAGACGGGGAGGCCGGGGAGCTGTTTTTT
TRBV19	TRBJ1-2	NA	NA	CASSISGGGGYTF	TGTGCCAGTAGTATATCGGGGGGAGGAGGCTACACCTTC
TRBV30	TRBJ2-4	NA	NA	CAWSVQSGFWVKNIQYF	TGTGCCTGGAGTGTACAGAGCGGTTTTTGGGTCAAAAACATTCAGTACTTC
TRBV6-5	TRBJ1-1	NA	NA	CASSTLGGTEAFF	TGTGCCAGCAGTACCCTAGGGGGCACTGAAGCTTTCTTT
TRBV19	TRBJ1-1	NA	NA	CASSVQNTEAFF	TGTGCCAGTAGTGTACAGAACACTGAAGCTTTCTTT
TRBV4-1	TRBJ1-6	NA	NA	CASSQPEDSYNSPLHF	TGCGCCAGCAGCCAACCAGAAGACTCCTATAATTCACCCCTCCACTTT
TRBV7-8	TRBJ1-1	NA	NA	CASSPLLIRVNTEAFF	TGTGCCAGCAGCCCTTTATTAATCAGAGTGAACACTGAAGCTTTCTTT